The present T cell receptor beta chain was sequenced within a study of blood T cell repertoires in COVID-19. Study information: Some COVID-19 samples were acute and others convalescent; all came from the United States, Italy and Spain. T cells, B-cell-depleted T cells, or PBMCs provided the cDNA or gDNA that served as material.

Source study methods: Researchers report that nucleated cell counts were estimated from reference gene primer amplification. The method was immunoSEQ multiplex PCR; TCRdb's version includes in-frame clones alone and lacks a portion of them. That table furnishes V, J and clone size, whereas the DNA furnished D and trimming. Of fewer than 300,000 clones detected, approximately 81% appear once; the ten largest clones hold about 3.4%. Trimming cost V 4 bases and J 6 bases, with 17 bases left between them. The CDR3 runs 15 residues. Germline V gene lookup returns CDR1 SGHRS and CDR2 YFSETQ. The chain joins TRBV5-1 to TRBJ2-1; tentative D call: TRBD2 (5 bases). This clonotype was obtained from a woman under 30 with acute or convalescent COVID-19. Sequences were obtained from peripheral blood. CDR3 in DNA: TGCGCCAGCAGCCCTGGACTCATTTCCGTCAATGAGCAGTTCTTC. This translates into CASSPGLISVNEQFF.